This entry describes one T cell receptor beta chain. Generated by immunoSEQ multiplex PCR, the TCRdb table keeps only in-frame clones and is missing some. The sample holds around 200,000 clones, 86% seen once. The sample originates from a study of blood T cell repertoires in COVID-19. The participants were between about 18 and 90 years old and came from about two dozen US areas. Participant-given clinical history determined each cohort assignment. This TCR was recovered from a woman in her thirties or forties with acute COVID-19. Sequencing was carried out using PBMCs or T cells enriched from blood (not recorded which).

This CDR3 reads CASSLVADYGYTF. The CDR3 DNA follows: TGTGCCAGCAGCTTAGTGGCAGACTATGGCTACACCTTC. This rearrangement joins TRBV11-2 to TRBJ1-2; D gene unclear. The CDR3 is made up of 13 amino acids. V was clipped by 1 base and J by 3 bases, with 6 bases between them. From germline, CDR1 is SGHAT and CDR2 FQNNGV.